The source of this TCR beta chain is a study of CD8 T cells in Susac syndrome. General study results and limits: Regarding the TCR sequencing and HLA analysis, the study admitted that a relatively small number of individuals were involved.

RNA was extracted with the RNeasy kit, and a quantity of 0.5 to 1 ug was reverse transcribed using random hexamers. TCRdb independently ran MiXCR on the immunoSEQ multiplex PCR reads; one entry per CDR3 protein. The sample shows about 85,000 distinct CDR3 sequences, around 94% of them seen only once. In this sample, this clonotype turned up a few times. Its antigen remains unknown. TEMRA cells were enriched by FACS, while CD8+ and CD4+ T cells were obtained through a negative isolation that was performed magnetically. The sequenced sample was CD8+ T cells from PBMCs. The TCR sequence derives from a human donor in good health.

DNA of the CDR3: TGTGCCAGCAGCCTAAGGAGTGAGGCTGGCTACACCTTC. This codes for CASSLRSEAGYTF. The V gene is TRBV7-9, the J gene TRBJ1-2; D uncertain. V shed 5 bases and J shed 7 bases, with 14 bases lying between them. The CDR3 is 13 residues long. Per germline, CDR1 SEHNR and CDR2 FQNEAQ (reference sequence).